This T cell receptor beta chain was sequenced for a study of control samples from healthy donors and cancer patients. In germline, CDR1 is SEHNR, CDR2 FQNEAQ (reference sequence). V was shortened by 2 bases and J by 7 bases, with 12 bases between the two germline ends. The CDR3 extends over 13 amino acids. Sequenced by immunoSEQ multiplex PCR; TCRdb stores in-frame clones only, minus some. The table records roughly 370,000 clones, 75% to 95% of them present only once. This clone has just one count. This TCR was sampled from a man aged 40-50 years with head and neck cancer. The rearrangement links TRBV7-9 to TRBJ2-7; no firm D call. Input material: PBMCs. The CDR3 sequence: CASSLNGYSEQYF. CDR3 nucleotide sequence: TGTGCCAGCAGCTTAAACGGCTACTCGGAGCAGTACTTC.